The 29 T cell receptor beta chains below come from one sample, sequenced in a study of CD8+ T cells in alopecia areata. Noted treatment: oral pan-JAK inhibitor, 5-10 mg twice daily. The sequencing template was cDNA reverse transcribed from extracted RNA. Method: immunoSEQ multiplex PCR; TCRdb's copy keeps in-frame clones and lacks some. The table records under 350,000 clones, 55% to 70% of them present only once. The sequences come from CD4+ T cells sorted from blood, collected at week 24, from a patient treated with tofacitinib. Every receptor here comes from a human donor with alopecia areata.

The chain combines TRBV7-9 with TRBJ2-1; TRBD1 might be the D (7 bases). Looked up from germline, CDR1 is SEHNR and CDR2 is FQNEAQ (reference sequence). The CDR3 loop spans 16 amino acids. Trimming pared 2 bases from V and 4 bases from J, leaving 15 bases between. The CDR3 here is CASSLQTGRTYNEQFF. For the CDR3, the DNA is TGTGCCAGCAGCTTACAGACAGGGAGGACATACAATGAGCAGTTCTTC.

A few counts support this clone. V and J are TRBV30 and TRBJ1-6; no definite D call. The CDR3 has 15 amino acids. The V gene lost 3 bases and the J gene lost 6 bases, with 15 bases spanning the gap. Per germline, CDR1 GTSNPN and CDR2 SVGIG (reference sequence). In nucleotides, the CDR3 is TGTGCCTGGAGAATCGCGGGTCGGGGTAATTCACCCCTCCACTTT. Its protein product is CAWRIAGRGNSPLHF.

The chain couples TRBV7-9 to TRBJ2-7, with TRBD1 matching over 8 bases. The CDR3 runs 15 residues. J gave up 5 bases and V 5 bases, and 11 bases lay outside the gene matches. CDR1 is SEHNR, CDR2 FQNEAQ, per germline (reference sequence). CDR3 nucleotides: TGTGCCAGCAGCCTTTGGGCTCCGACAGGGGACGAGCAGTACTTC. Protein sequence: CASSLWAPTGDEQYF.

V gene TRBV5-1 combines with J gene TRBJ2-2; no definite D call. V lost 0 bases and J lost 4, with 7 bases in between. Germline CDR1 reads SGHRS; CDR2 reads YFSETQ. CDR3 length equals 14 residues. CDR3 region: CASSLAEPTGELFF. CDR3 bases: TGCGCCAGCAGCTTGGCGGAACCCACCGGGGAGCTGTTTTTT.

A remark on this clone: The sample has other DNA sequences that encode this CDR3 too. The chain is built from TRBV30 and TRBJ1-1; D is unresolved. V lost 1 base, J lost 3 bases, and 3 bases lay in between. Germline V gene sequence: CDR1 GTSNPN, CDR2 SVGIG (reference sequence). This CDR3 is 11 amino acids long. CDR3 nucleotide sequence: TGTGCCTGGAGTGGATACACTGAAGCTTTCTTT. As protein: CAWSGYTEAFF. Drawing the rest from reference TRBV30 and TRBJ1-1, the complete variable domain is SQTIHQWPATLVQPVGSPLSLECTVEGTSNPNLYWYRQAAGRGLQLLFYSVGIGQISSEVPQNLSASRPQDRQFILSSKKLLLSDSGFYLCAWSGYTEAFFGQGTRLTVV.

This chain connects TRBV29-1 to TRBJ2-2, with 7 bases lining up with TRBD2. The CDR3 has 12 residues. Germline V gene lookup returns CDR1 SQVTM and CDR2 ANQGSEA. Unmatched junction bases numbered 2, after V lost 6 bases and J lost 4 bases. The CDR3 region has the DNA TGCAGCGTAGCTAGCGGCACCGGGGAGCTGTTTTTT. It translates to CSVASGTGELFF.

V gene TRBV29-1 combines with J gene TRBJ2-1; the D gene is possibly TRBD2 (5 bases). This CDR3 has 14 amino acids. Germline V gene data show CDR1 as SQVTM and CDR2 as ANQGSEA. Trimming took 4 bases from V and 3 from J, leaving 13 bases between them. The CDR3 sequence is CSVVGSGYYNEQFF. In DNA form, the CDR3 reads TGCAGCGTTGTAGGGAGCGGCTACTACAATGAGCAGTTCTTC.

The table lists this clone with a count of one. The rearrangement joins TRBV5-1 to TRBJ2-7; D is perhaps TRBD2 (6 bases). The germline V gene encodes CDR1 SGHRS and CDR2 YFSETQ. The CDR3 consists of 16 residues. Trimming took off 4 bases at V and 1 base at J, with 18 bases between the two ends. Here the CDR3 reads CASSVEGGARSYEQYF. DNA for the CDR3: TGCGCCAGCAGCGTCGAAGGCGGGGCCCGGTCCTACGAGCAGTACTTC. The full variable domain, its missing parts supplied by reference TRBV5-1 and TRBJ2-7, is KAGVTQTPRYLIKTRGQQVTLSCSPISGHRSVSWYQQTPGQGLQFLFEYFSETQRNKGNFPGRFSGRQFSNSRSEMNVSTLELGDSALYLCASSVEGGARSYEQYFGPGTRLTVT.

The chain recombines TRBV25-1 with TRBJ2-7; D is uncertain. This CDR3 comprises 15 residues. Germline CDR1 MGHDK, CDR2 SYGVNS. The V gene lost 7 bases and the J gene lost 5 bases, with 21 bases spanning the gap. The CDR3 is CASTQYRALRDEQYF. CDR3 in DNA: TGTGCCAGCACTCAATACCGGGCCTTAAGGGACGAGCAGTACTTC.

This clone was found a few times. The chain links TRBV5-6 to TRBJ1-5; D call uncertain. The germline V and J ends were trimmed by 2 bases and 0 bases, with 0 bases remaining between them. CDR3 length: 12 residues. Germline lookup yields CDR1 SGHDT and CDR2 YYEEEE. The CDR3 DNA is TGTGCCAGCAGCTTTAGCAATCAGCCCCAGCATTTT. As protein: CASSFSNQPQHF.

J is TRBJ1-6 and V is TRBV18, with D tentatively TRBD1 (5 bases). The V end was cut by 2 bases, the J end by 8 bases, with 13 bases between. Germline V lookup: CDR1 KGHSH, CDR2 LQKENI. This CDR3 has 15 amino acids. CDR3 DNA: TGTGCCAGCTCACCAAACCCCCAGGGTGATTCACCCCTCCACTTT. As protein: CASSPNPQGDSPLHF.

V usage is TRBV2 and J usage is TRBJ1-2; 7 nucleotides agree with TRBD1. The V and J ends lost 6 bases and 4 bases, in that order; junction bases with no gene match: 8. In germline, CDR1 is SNHLY, CDR2 FYNNEI. The CDR3 loop spans 14 amino acids. The CDR3: CASRGGQPVYGYTF. DNA of the CDR3: TGTGCCAGCAGGGGGGGACAGCCCGTCTATGGCTACACCTTC.

V and J are TRBV6-1 and TRBJ1-6, with D perhaps matching TRBD1 (6 bases). There are 9 residues in the CDR3. From germline, CDR1 is MNHNS and CDR2 SASEGT. Trimming left V 8 bases short and J 15 bases short, with 8 bases between. CDR3 bases: TGTGCCAGCGGGGGCCGCCTCCACTTT. Its translation is CASGGRLHF.

In this sample, this clone turned up a few times. This rearrangement joins TRBV11-1 to TRBJ2-3; TRBD1 agrees at 9 bases. The germline V gene encodes CDR1 SGHAT and CDR2 FQDESV (reference sequence). J gave up 4 bases and V 4 bases, and 12 bases lay outside the gene matches. This CDR3 is 17 amino acids long. The CDR3 region is CASSSGSRDRDPDTQYF. For the CDR3, the DNA is TGTGCCAGCAGCTCAGGAAGCCGGGACAGGGACCCAGATACGCAGTATTTT.

The chain links TRBV30 to TRBJ2-3, with 8 nucleotides matching TRBD2. V was pared by 1 base and J by 2 bases, with 5 bases of the junction left unmatched. The germline CDR1 and CDR2 sequences are GTSNPN and SVGIG (reference sequence). CDR3 length equals 15 residues. CDR3 sequence: CAWSERGGPTDTQYF. In nucleotides, the CDR3 is TGTGCCTGGAGTGAACGGGGGGGCCCCACAGATACGCAGTATTTT.

The V call is TRBV6-1, the J call TRBJ1-2; 7 nucleotides agree with TRBD1. The length of the CDR3 is 14 residues. Germline V gives CDR1 MNHNS, CDR2 SASEGT. V was clipped by 7 bases and J by 4 bases; unmatched bases: 9. CDR3 nucleotides: TGTGCCAGCAACAGGGACAGCGGACCCTATGGCTACACCTTC. Translated: CASNRDSGPYGYTF.

This chain uses TRBV2 with TRBJ2-7, with TRBD1 identical over 7 bases. V lost 10 bases to trimming and J lost 6 bases; unmatched junction nucleotides: 15. CDR3 size: 14 residues. The germline V gene encodes CDR1 SNHLY and CDR2 FYNNEI. CDR3: CATRAGRQGSEQYF. The CDR3, as DNA: TGTGCCACGAGGGCCGGCCGACAGGGTAGCGAGCAGTACTTC.

This chain links TRBV14 with TRBJ2-6, with 7 bases matching TRBD2. V lost 3 bases, J lost 0 bases, and 11 bases stayed unmatched. There are 19 residues in the CDR3. Germline CDR1 and CDR2: SGHDN and FVKESK. In nucleotides, the CDR3 is TGTGCCAGCAGCCAGCGTGTTTGGCTAGCGGACTCTGGGGCCAACGTCCTGACTTTC. Its translation is CASSQRVWLADSGANVLTF.

On this clone: The same CDR3 arises from other DNA sequences in this sample as well. This chain joins TRBV5-1 and TRBJ1-2; D is uncertain. CDR3 length: 14 amino acids. Germline CDR1 and CDR2: SGHRS and YFSETQ. Trimming removed 4 bases from V and 4 bases from J, with 14 bases in between. The chain's CDR3 is CASSQDPAGYGYTF. In DNA form, the CDR3 reads TGCGCCAGCAGCCAGGACCCCGCCGGCTATGGCTACACCTTC. The full variable domain, with the rest looked up from reference TRBV5-1 and TRBJ1-2, is KAGVTQTPRYLIKTRGQQVTLSCSPISGHRSVSWYQQTPGQGLQFLFEYFSETQRNKGNFPGRFSGRQFSNSRSEMNVSTLELGDSALYLCASSQDPAGYGYTFGSGTRLTVV.

V is TRBV29-1 and J is TRBJ1-6; possibly TRBD1 for D (5 bases). The germline V and J ends were trimmed by 4 bases and 8 bases, with 12 bases remaining between them. From germline, CDR1 is SQVTM and CDR2 ANQGSEA. The CDR3 covers 13 residues. The chain's CDR3 is CSVAQARDSPLHF. CDR3 nucleotide sequence: TGCAGCGTTGCACAGGCGAGGGATTCACCCCTCCACTTT.

This clone was recorded a few times. The J gene is TRBJ1-5, the V gene TRBV29-1; tentative D call: TRBD1 (5 bases). The V end lost 4 bases, the J end lost 0 bases, and 13 bases lay between the germline ends. The CDR3 consists of 15 residues. Germline lookup yields CDR1 SQVTM and CDR2 ANQGSEA. CDR3 DNA sequence: TGCAGCGTTGCCCTCGGGGGGGATAGCAATCAGCCCCAGCATTTT. Its protein product is CSVALGGDSNQPQHF.

The chain recombines TRBV5-4 with TRBJ2-3; 14 bases line up with TRBD2. After removal of 7 bases from V and 2 bases from J, the junction contained 9 bases not matched to a gene. This CDR3 is 17 amino acids long. CDR1 and CDR2 from the germline V gene are SGHNT and YYREEE (reference sequence). The CDR3 nucleotides are TGTGCCAGCTCCGGACTAGCGGGGGGCCAAGACACAGATACGCAGTATTTT. Its translation is CASSGLAGGQDTDTQYF.

The chain carries TRBV5-1 and TRBJ2-7; 13 nucleotides match TRBD2. J was trimmed by 4 bases and V by 6 bases; bases with no gene match: 1. CDR1 and CDR2 (germline): SGHRS, YFSETQ. The CDR3 loop spans 13 amino acids. This CDR3 is CASTTSGGYEQYF. The CDR3, as DNA: TGCGCCAGCACGACTAGCGGGGGGTACGAGCAGTACTTC. The entire variable domain, with the rest obtained from reference TRBV5-1 and TRBJ2-7, is as follows: KAGVTQTPRYLIKTRGQQVTLSCSPISGHRSVSWYQQTPGQGLQFLFEYFSETQRNKGNFPGRFSGRQFSNSRSEMNVSTLELGDSALYLCASTTSGGYEQYFGPGTRLTVT.

The chain links TRBV5-1 to TRBJ2-7; 10 nucleotides agree with TRBD1. J was trimmed by 7 bases and V by 4 bases; bases with no gene match: 5. The CDR3 totals 13 residues. CDR1 and CDR2 from the germline V gene are SGHRS and YFSETQ. For the CDR3, the DNA is TGCGCCAGCAGCCGACAGGGGGCAGGAGAGCAGTACTTC. This gives the protein CASSRQGAGEQYF.

The chain joins TRBV4-2 to TRBJ2-3, with 9 bases aligning to TRBD2. CDR1 and CDR2 from the germline V gene are LGHNA and YNFKEQ. This CDR3 is 16 amino acids long. J gave up 1 base and V 5 bases, and 7 bases lay outside the gene matches. In DNA form, the CDR3 reads TGTGCCAGCAGCTTTAGCGGGGGCCTAGGCACAGATACGCAGTATTTT. This encodes CASSFSGGLGTDTQYF.

The rearrangement joins TRBV29-1 to TRBJ1-2; a weak D match, TRBD1 (5 bases). The CDR3 totals 15 residues. V was trimmed by 2 bases and J by 1 base, leaving 14 bases between them. Looked up from germline, CDR1 is SQVTM and CDR2 is ANQGSEA. CDR3 amino acids: CSVEPRAESNYGYTF. The CDR3 coding sequence is TGCAGCGTTGAACCCAGGGCAGAGAGTAACTATGGCTACACCTTC.

This clone was counted between two and nine times. The gene calls are TRBV30 and TRBJ1-6; D perhaps matches TRBD1 (5 bases). The CDR3 extends over 15 amino acids. CDR1 is GTSNPN, CDR2 SVGIG, per germline (reference sequence). The germline V and J ends were trimmed by 2 bases and 12 bases, with 20 bases remaining between them. CDR3: CAWSFPGTPVGPLHF. The CDR3 bases are TGTGCCTGGAGTTTCCCCGGGACGCCCGTAGGACCCCTCCACTTT.

The genes are TRBV2 and TRBJ2-5; the D call may be TRBD1 or TRBD2 (5 bases each). The CDR3 sequence is 16 residues long. Per the germline V gene, CDR1 is SNHLY and CDR2 is FYNNEI. Trimming took 4 bases from V and 5 from J, leaving 20 bases between them. The CDR3 loop reads CASSVDRGDGAETQYF. The CDR3 nucleotides read TGTGCCAGCAGTGTCGATAGAGGGGATGGTGCGGAGACCCAGTACTTC. The full variable domain, completed using reference TRBV2 and TRBJ2-5, is EPEVTQTPSHQVTQMGQEVILRCVPISNHLYFYWYRQILGQKVEFLVSFYNNEISEKSEIFDDQFSVERPDGSNFTLKIRSTKLEDSAMYFCASSVDRGDGAETQYFGPGTRLLVL.

This sequence joins TRBV7-2 and TRBJ2-7; the match to TRBD1 covers 8 bases. The CDR3 contains 15 residues. With 1 base clipped from V and 3 bases from J, the junction kept 5 bases outside the gene matches. Germline V gives CDR1 SGHTA, CDR2 FQGNSA. CDR3 in DNA: TGTGCCAGCAGCTTAGGGACAGGGAATTTCTACGAGCAGTACTTC. Amino acid sequence: CASSLGTGNFYEQYF. The full variable domain, in which reference TRBV7-2 and TRBJ2-7 provide the parts outside the CDR3, is GAGVSQSPSNKVTEKGKDVELRCDPISGHTALYWYRQSLGQGLEFLIYFQGNSAPDKSGLPSDRFSAERTGGSVSTLTIQRTQQEDSAVYLCASSLGTGNFYEQYFGPGTRLTVT.